A single sample is the source of the 5 T cell receptor beta chains below, sequenced in a study of cytomegalovirus exposure and HLA in healthy donors. Method: immunoSEQ multiplex PCR; TCRdb's copy keeps in-frame clones and lacks some. The sample has about 120,000 clones, more than 70% seen once; the top ten hold 2% to 2.5%. Specimen: PBMCs. The receptors come from a woman in her twenties or thirties in good health and CMV-seronegative.

V usage is TRBV18 and J usage is TRBJ1-1; the D gene is possibly TRBD1 (6 bases). This CDR3 contains 14 residues. Germline CDR1 reads KGHSH; CDR2 reads LQKENI. The ends were cut back, 4 bases at V and 5 bases at J, with 14 bases in the middle. CDR3 in amino acids: CASSLQQGETEAFF. CDR3 nucleotides: TGTGCCAGCTCACTCCAACAGGGTGAAACTGAAGCTTTCTTT.

This clone was seen a single time. This chain joins TRBV19 and TRBJ2-1; 10 bases fit TRBD2. This CDR3 has 17 amino acids. Trimming took 1 base from V and 9 from J; bases not matched to a gene: 12. The germline V gene has CDR1 LNHDA and CDR2 SQIVND (reference sequence). In DNA, the CDR3 is TGTGCCAGTAGTATAGGTTCCCCAGCGGGGGGGCAGATTGAGCAGTTCTTC. Residues: CASSIGSPAGGQIEQFF.

This chain connects TRBV4-3 to TRBJ1-4, with D tentatively TRBD1 (6 bases). Trimming shortened V by 4 bases and J by 2 bases, and 14 bases separated the two germline ends. The CDR3 contains 16 residues. Germline V lookup: CDR1 LGHNA, CDR2 YSLEER. This CDR3 is CASSLSRQGTNEKLFF. DNA for the CDR3: TGCGCCAGCAGCCTCTCCCGCCAGGGGACTAATGAAAAACTGTTTTTT.

The rearrangement joins TRBV4-3 to TRBJ1-2; the D gene is possibly TRBD1 (6 bases). The V end was cut by 1 base, the J end by 4 bases, with 7 bases between. From germline, CDR1 is LGHNA and CDR2 YSLEER. CDR3 length equals 13 residues. The CDR3 region has the DNA TGCGCCAGCAGCCAAGGCAGGGGCTATGGCTACACCTTC. This gives the protein CASSQGRGYGYTF.

This clone was detected only a few times. The chain uses TRBV10-1 and TRBJ2-7; 7 nucleotides line up with TRBD2. The CDR3 contains 15 residues. With 4 bases clipped from V and 2 bases from J, the junction kept 8 bases outside the gene matches. Looked up from germline, CDR1 is WNHNN and CDR2 is SYGVQD (reference sequence). CDR3 sequence reads: CASSGGASGTYEQYF. The CDR3 DNA is TGCGCCAGCAGTGGAGGGGCTAGCGGAACCTACGAGCAGTACTTC.